The 2 T cell receptor beta chains below come from one sample, sequenced in a study of blood T cell repertoires in COVID-19. Assay used: immunoSEQ multiplex PCR; TCRdb lists only in-frame clones, some missing. Of around 100,000 clones in the sample, roughly 90% were seen once. The sample comprised peripheral blood. These receptor sequences come from a man over 45 with COVID-19, enrolled during active disease.

The V call is TRBV7-3, the J call TRBJ1-1; 7 bases are a match to TRBD1. This CDR3 contains 13 residues. The trim removed 4 bases at V and 7 bases at J, leaving 6 bases unmatched. Germline values: CDR1 SGHTA, CDR2 FQGTGA. The CDR3 DNA is TGTGCCAGCAGCTCGGGACAGATAAATGAAGCTTTCTTT. The encoded protein is CASSSGQINEAFF.

This clone has just a few counts. The V gene is TRBV6-4, the J gene TRBJ2-1, with 10 nucleotides matching TRBD2. Germline CDR1 and CDR2: MRHNA and SNTAGT. Trimming at V came to 3 bases and at J to 5 bases, leaving 1 base not matched to a gene. This CDR3 region has 14 residues. The CDR3 spells CASSEAGGHNEQFF. The CDR3 DNA follows: TGTGCCAGCAGTGAAGCGGGGGGGCACAATGAGCAGTTCTTC.